This T cell receptor beta chain appears in the sequencing data of a study of control samples from healthy donors and cancer patients. The CDR3 spans 16 residues. Trimming at V came to 4 bases and at J to 9 bases, leaving 15 bases not matched to a gene. Germline CDR1 reads SGDLS; CDR2 reads YYNGEE. Clones were read by immunoSEQ multiplex PCR, and TCRdb kept only the in-frame ones, dropping some. The table has tens of thousands of clones, around nine tenths seen once. This clonotype originated in a man aged 55 to 70 with colorectal cancer. The genes are TRBV9 and TRBJ2-1, with 8 bases aligning to TRBD2. Sequenced: PBMCs. CDR3 bases: TGTGCCAGCAGCCTGCGGGGGACTAGGGGGGTTTTTGAGCAGTTCTTC. This gives the protein CASSLRGTRGVFEQFF.